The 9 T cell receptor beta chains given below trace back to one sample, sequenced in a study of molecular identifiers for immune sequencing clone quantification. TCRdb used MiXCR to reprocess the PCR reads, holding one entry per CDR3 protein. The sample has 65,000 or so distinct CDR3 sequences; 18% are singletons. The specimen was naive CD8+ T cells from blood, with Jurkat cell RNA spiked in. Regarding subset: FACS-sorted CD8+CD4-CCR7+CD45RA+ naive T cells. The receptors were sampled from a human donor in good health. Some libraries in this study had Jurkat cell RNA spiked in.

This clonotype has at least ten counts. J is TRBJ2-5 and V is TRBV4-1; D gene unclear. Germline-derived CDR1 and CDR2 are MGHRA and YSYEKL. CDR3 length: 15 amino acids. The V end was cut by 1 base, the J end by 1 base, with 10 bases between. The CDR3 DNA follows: TGCGCCAGCAGCCAAGGGGGATATTCCCAAGAGACCCAGTACTTC. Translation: CASSQGGYSQETQYF.

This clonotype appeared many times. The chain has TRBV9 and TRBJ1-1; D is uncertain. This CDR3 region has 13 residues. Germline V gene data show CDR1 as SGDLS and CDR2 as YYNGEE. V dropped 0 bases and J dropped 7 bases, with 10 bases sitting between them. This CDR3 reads CASSVVSAVEAFF. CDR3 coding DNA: TGTGCCAGCAGCGTAGTAAGCGCCGTTGAAGCTTTCTTT. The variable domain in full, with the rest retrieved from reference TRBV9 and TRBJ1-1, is DSGVTQTPKHLITATGQRVTLRCSPRSGDLSVYWYQQSLDQGLQFLIQYYNGEERAKGNILERFSAQQFPDLHSELNLSSLELGDSALYFCASSVVSAVEAFFGQGTRLTVV.

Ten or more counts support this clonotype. The CDR3 sequence is CASSNGETYEQYF. CDR3 bases: TGCGCCAGCAGCAACGGAGAGACCTACGAGCAGTACTTC. This rearrangement joins TRBV4-1 to TRBJ2-7; D call uncertain. Trimming cost V 5 bases and J 2 bases, with 10 bases left between them. The germline V gene encodes CDR1 MGHRA and CDR2 YSYEKL. The CDR3 loop spans 13 amino acids.

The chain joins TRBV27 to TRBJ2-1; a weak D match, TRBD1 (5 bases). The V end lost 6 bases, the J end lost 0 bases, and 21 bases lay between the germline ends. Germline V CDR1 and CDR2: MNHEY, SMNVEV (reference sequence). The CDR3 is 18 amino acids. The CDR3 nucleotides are TGTGCCAGCAGGCCATCCAAATGGACATCAGACTCCTACAATGAGCAGTTCTTC. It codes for CASRPSKWTSDSYNEQFF.

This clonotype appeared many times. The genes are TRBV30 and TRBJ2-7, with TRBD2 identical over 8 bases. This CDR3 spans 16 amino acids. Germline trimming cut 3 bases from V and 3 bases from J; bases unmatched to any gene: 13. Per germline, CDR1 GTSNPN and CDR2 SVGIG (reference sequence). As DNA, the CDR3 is TGTGCCTGGAGGCCCGATAGCGGGACACTGGGCTACGAGCAGTACTTC. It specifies CAWRPDSGTLGYEQYF.

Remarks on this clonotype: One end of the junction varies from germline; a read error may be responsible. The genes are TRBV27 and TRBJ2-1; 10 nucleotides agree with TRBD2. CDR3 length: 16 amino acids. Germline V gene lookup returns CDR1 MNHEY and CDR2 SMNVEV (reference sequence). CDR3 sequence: CASSLLLASGSNGQFF. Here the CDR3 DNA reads TGTGCCAGCAGTTTATTGTTGGCTAGCGGGAGCAATGGGCAGTTCTTC.

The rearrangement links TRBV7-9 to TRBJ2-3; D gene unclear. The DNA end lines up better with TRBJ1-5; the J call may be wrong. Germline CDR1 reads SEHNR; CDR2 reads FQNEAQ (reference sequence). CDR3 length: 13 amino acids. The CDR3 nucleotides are TGTGCCAGCAGCTTACCCCCCACAGATACGCAGCATTTT. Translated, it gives CASSLPPTDTQHF.

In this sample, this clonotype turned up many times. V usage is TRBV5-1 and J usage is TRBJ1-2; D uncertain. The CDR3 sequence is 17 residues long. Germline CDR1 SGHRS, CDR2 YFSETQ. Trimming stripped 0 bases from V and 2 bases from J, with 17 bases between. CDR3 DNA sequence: TGCGCCAGCAGCTTGGCCGCTACTCCAACACAGAACTATGGCTACACCTTC. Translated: CASSLAATPTQNYGYTF.

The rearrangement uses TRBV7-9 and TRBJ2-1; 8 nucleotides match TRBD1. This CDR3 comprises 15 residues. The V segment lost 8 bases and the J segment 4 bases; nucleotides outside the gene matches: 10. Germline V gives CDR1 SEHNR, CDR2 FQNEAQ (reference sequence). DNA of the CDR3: TGTGCCAGCGGGGACAGGACAGGGCGTTACAATGAGCAGTTCTTC. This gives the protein CASGDRTGRYNEQFF.